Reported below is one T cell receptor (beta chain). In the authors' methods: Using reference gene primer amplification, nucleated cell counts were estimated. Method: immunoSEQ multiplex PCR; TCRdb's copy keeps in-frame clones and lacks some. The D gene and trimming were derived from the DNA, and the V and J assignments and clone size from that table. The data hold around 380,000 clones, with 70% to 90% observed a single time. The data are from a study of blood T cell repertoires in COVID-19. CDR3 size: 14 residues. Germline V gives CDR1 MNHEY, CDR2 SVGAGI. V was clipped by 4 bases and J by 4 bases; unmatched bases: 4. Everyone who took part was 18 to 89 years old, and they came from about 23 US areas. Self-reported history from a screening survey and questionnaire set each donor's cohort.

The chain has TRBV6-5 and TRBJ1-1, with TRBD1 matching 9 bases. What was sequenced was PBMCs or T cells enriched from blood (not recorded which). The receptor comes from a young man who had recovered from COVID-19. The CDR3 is CASSFTGGGTEAFF. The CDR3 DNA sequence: TGTGCCAGCAGTTTTACAGGGGGCGGCACTGAAGCTTTCTTT.